This T cell receptor beta chain was recovered during a study of human T cells and chemical hapten exposure. Overall study context: Sensitization employed 2% DPC on about 2 cm by about 2 cm of upper inner arm skin. During the approximately 25-week study period, patients had diphenylcyclopropenone applied to the scalp every week. Small differences in pooled library volume mainly drove the variation in TCR yields per sample.

One entry per CDR3 protein results from TCRdb running MiXCR on the RACE reads. Here the sample spans roughly 34,000 distinct CDR3 sequences, around 6.4% being singletons. Many counts were recorded for this clonotype. Germline CDR1 and CDR2: SQVTM and ANQGSEA. Trimming shortened V by 4 bases and J by 6 bases, and 15 bases separated the two germline ends. The CDR3 covers 13 residues. Time point defined: patch test 1, 2 weeks after DPC sensitization. Stated treatment: therapeutic diphenylcyclopropenone sensitization with weekly scalp DPC. Whole blood, unfractionated, served as the material for total RNA extraction.

This receptor was taken from a woman aged 25 to 39 with alopecia areata. Some clones in this sample may be carry-over from other donors' samples. This specimen was whole blood, taken in connection with sensitization to the hapten diphenylcyclopropenone (DPC). V and J are TRBV29-1 and TRBJ1-1; D ambiguous. CDR3 sequence: CSVVSPGRPEAFF. In nucleotides, the CDR3 is TGCAGCGTTGTTTCACCGGGCCGACCTGAAGCTTTCTTT.